This TCR beta chain was observed in a study of cytomegalovirus exposure and HLA in healthy donors. As for this clone: Its antigen is currently unknown.

The length of the CDR3 is 13 residues. The germline V and J ends were trimmed by 3 bases and 1 base, with 6 bases remaining between them. Germline V gene sequence: CDR1 ENHRY, CDR2 SYGVKD. Study-level findings and limits: High specificity and sensitivity for cytomegalovirus status were reported for the classifier.

It was with 60 Vbeta and 13 Jbeta primers that the PCR ran. The assay was immunoSEQ multiplex PCR, and TCRdb's table has in-frame clones only and misses some. The sample lists approximately 170,000 clones, approximately 78% occurring once. This sequence was found in a woman under 30 in good health and CMV-seronegative. The sequencing sample was made of PBMCs. This sequence joins TRBV10-3 and TRBJ2-5; a weak D match, TRBD1 (6 bases). CDR3 sequence (DNA): TGTGCCATCAGTGACAGGGGCCAAGAGACCCAGTACTTC. Amino acid sequence: CAISDRGQETQYF.